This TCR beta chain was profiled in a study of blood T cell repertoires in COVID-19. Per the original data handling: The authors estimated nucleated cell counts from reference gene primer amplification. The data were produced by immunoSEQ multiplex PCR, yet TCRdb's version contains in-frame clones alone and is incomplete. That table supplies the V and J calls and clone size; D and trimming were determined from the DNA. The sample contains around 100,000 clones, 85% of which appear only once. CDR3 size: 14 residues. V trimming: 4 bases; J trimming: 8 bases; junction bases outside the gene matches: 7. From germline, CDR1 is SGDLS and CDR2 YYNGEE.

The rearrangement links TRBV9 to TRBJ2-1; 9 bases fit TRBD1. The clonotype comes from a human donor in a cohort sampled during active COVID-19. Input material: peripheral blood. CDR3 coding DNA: TGTGCCAGCAGCTTACAGGGGGCAATCCATGAGCAGTTCTTC. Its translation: CASSLQGAIHEQFF.